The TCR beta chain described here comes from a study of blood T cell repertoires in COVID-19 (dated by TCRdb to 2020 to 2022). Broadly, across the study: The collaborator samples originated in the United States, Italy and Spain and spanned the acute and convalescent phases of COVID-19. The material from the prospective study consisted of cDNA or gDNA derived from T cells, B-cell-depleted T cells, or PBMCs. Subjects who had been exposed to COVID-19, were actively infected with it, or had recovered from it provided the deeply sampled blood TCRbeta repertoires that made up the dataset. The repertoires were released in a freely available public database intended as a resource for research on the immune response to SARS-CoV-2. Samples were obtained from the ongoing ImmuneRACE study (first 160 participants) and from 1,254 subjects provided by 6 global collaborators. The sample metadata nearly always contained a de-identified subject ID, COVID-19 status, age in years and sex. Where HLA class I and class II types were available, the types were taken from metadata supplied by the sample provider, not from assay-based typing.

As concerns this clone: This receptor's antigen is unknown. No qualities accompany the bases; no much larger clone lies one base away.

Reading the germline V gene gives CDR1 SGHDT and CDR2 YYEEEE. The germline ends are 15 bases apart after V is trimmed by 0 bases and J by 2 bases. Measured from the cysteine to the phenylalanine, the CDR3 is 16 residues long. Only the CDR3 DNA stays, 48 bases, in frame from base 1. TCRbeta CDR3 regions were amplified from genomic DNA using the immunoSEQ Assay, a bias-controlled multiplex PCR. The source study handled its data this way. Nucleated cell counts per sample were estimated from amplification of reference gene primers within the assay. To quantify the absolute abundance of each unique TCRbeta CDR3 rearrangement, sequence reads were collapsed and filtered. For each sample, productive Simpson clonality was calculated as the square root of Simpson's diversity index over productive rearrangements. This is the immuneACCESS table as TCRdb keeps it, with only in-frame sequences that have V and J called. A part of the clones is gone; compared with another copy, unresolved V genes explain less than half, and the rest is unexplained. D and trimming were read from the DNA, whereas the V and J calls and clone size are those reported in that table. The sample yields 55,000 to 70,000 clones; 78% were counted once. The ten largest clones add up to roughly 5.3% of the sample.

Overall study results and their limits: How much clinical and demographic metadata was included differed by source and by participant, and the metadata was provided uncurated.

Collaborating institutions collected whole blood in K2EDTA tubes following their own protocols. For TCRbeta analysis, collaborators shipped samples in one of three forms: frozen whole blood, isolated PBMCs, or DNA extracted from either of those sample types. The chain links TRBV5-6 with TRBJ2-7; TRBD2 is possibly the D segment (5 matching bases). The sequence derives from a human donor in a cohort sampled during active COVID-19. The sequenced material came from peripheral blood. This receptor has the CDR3 CASSLDLGAVTYEQYF. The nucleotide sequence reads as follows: TGTGCCAGCAGCTTGGATCTCGGAGCGGTAACCTACGAGCAGTACTTC.